The entry that follows covers one T cell receptor (beta chain) sequence. The assay was immunoSEQ multiplex PCR, and TCRdb's table has in-frame clones only and misses some. The sample has 150,000 to 200,000 clones; 65% to 85% are singletons. The germline V and J ends were trimmed by 2 bases and 0 bases, with 14 bases remaining between them. CDR1 and CDR2 from the germline V gene are MGHDK and SYGVNS. The CDR3 runs to 17 residues. The source of the sample is a study of blood T cell repertoires in COVID-19. Up to 2 weeks before entering the study, exposed participants had met a COVID-19 case. This sequence originates from a man in his 70s who had been exposed to COVID-19. What was sequenced was PBMCs or T cells enriched from blood (not recorded which). V usage is TRBV25-1 and J usage is TRBJ2-4; D perhaps matches TRBD2 (6 bases). For the CDR3, the DNA is TGTGCCAGCAGTGAAAAGGGGCCGGGGGAAGCCAAAAACATTCAGTACTTC. It codes for CASSEKGPGEAKNIQYF.